A single sample is the source of the 30 T cell receptor beta chains below, sequenced in a study of cytomegalovirus exposure and HLA in healthy donors. The data were produced by immunoSEQ multiplex PCR, yet TCRdb's version contains in-frame clones alone and is incomplete. The sample contains about 330,000 clones, just over 85% of which appear only once. Sequences were obtained from PBMCs. The receptors shown here come from a woman under 30 in good health and CMV-seronegative.

The rearrangement joins TRBV2 to TRBJ2-3; 9 nucleotides line up with TRBD2. The CDR3 sequence is 15 residues long. The V and J ends lost 7 bases and 8 bases, in that order; junction bases with no gene match: 13. Per germline, CDR1 SNHLY and CDR2 FYNNEI. The CDR3 DNA reads as TGTGCCAGCACGGGGGGATTAGCGGGAGAAGGTACGCAGTATTTT. The encoded protein is CASTGGLAGEGTQYF.

This sequence joins TRBV5-1 and TRBJ2-6; the D gene is possibly TRBD1 (5 bases). Germline V gene lookup returns CDR1 SGHRS and CDR2 YFSETQ. The CDR3 has 18 amino acids. Trimming stripped 5 bases from V and 0 bases from J, with 18 bases between. CDR3: CASSYRPDTASGANVLTF. The CDR3 DNA is TGCGCCAGCAGTTACCGGCCGGACACTGCCTCTGGGGCCAACGTCCTGACTTTC.

The gene calls are TRBV11-2 and TRBJ2-7, with 8 nucleotides matching TRBD2. Looked up from germline, CDR1 is SGHAT and CDR2 is FQNNGV. V shed 1 base, J shed 0 bases, and the junction held 5 bases outside the gene matches. This CDR3 region has 16 residues. CDR3 in DNA: TGTGCCAGCAGCTTAGGCCCTAGCGGGTACTCCTACGAGCAGTACTTC. Translation gives CASSLGPSGYSYEQYF.

The chain links TRBV7-3 to TRBJ2-2; D uncertain. Germline lookup yields CDR1 SGHTA and CDR2 FQGTGA. V gave up 7 bases and J gave up 4 bases, with 16 bases separating them. The CDR3 extends over 15 amino acids. The CDR3: CASTLTAFLTGELFF. The CDR3 coding sequence is TGTGCCAGCACCCTAACGGCCTTTCTCACCGGGGAGCTGTTTTTT.

The V gene is TRBV9, the J gene TRBJ2-5; 10 bases line up with TRBD1. The CDR3 is made up of 18 amino acids. After removal of 0 bases from V and 9 bases from J, the junction contained 17 bases not matched to a gene. Germline assignment: CDR1 SGDLS and CDR2 YYNGEE. The CDR3 DNA reads as TGTGCCAGCAGCGTAGCTGGGACAGGGGCCCCCCCTACGGGGGCCCAGTACTTC. It is translated as CASSVAGTGAPPTGAQYF.

This sequence joins TRBV15 and TRBJ2-7; 9 bases map to TRBD1. V gave up 6 bases and J gave up 7 bases; unmatched junction bases: 13. CDR1 is LNHNV and CDR2 is YYDKDF in the germline V gene (reference sequence). The CDR3 runs 15 residues. The CDR3 protein is CATSKSRDRVVEQYF. The CDR3 nucleotides are TGTGCCACCAGTAAATCGAGGGACAGGGTGGTGGAGCAGTACTTC. Full variable domain (missing parts from reference TRBV15 and TRBJ2-7): DAMVIQNPRYQVTQFGKPVTLSCSQTLNHNVMYWYQQKSSQAPKLLFHYYDKDFNNEADTPDNFQSRRPNTSFCFLDIRSPGLGDTAMYLCATSKSRDRVVEQYFGPGTRLTVT.

The chain has TRBV6-5 and TRBJ2-7; 8 bases are a match to TRBD1. Germline V gene lookup returns CDR1 MNHEY and CDR2 SVGAGI. There are 16 residues in the CDR3. The V and J ends lost 3 bases and 0 bases, in that order; junction bases with no gene match: 7. The CDR3 loop is CASSYTDRGSSYEQYF. The CDR3 DNA follows: TGTGCCAGCAGTTATACCGACAGGGGCAGCTCCTACGAGCAGTACTTC.

The rearrangement joins TRBV5-1 to TRBJ2-1; 8 positions match TRBD2. The CDR3 spans 14 residues. The germline CDR1 and CDR2 sequences are SGHRS and YFSETQ. V shed 9 bases, J shed 0 bases, and the junction held 5 bases outside the gene matches. DNA of the CDR3: TGCGCCACCACTAGCGGTAGCTCCTACAATGAGCAGTTCTTC. This gives the protein CATTSGSSYNEQFF.

This clone was seen a few times. The chain is built from TRBV4-2 and TRBJ2-3; perhaps TRBD1 as D (5 bases). Germline CDR1 LGHNA, CDR2 YNFKEQ. Between the trimmed V and J ends, which lost 0 bases and 2 bases, there was a span of 9 bases. The CDR3 has 15 amino acids. The CDR3 bases are TGTGCCAGCAGCCAAGATGGCAGGGCCACAGATACGCAGTATTTT. It specifies CASSQDGRATDTQYF.

This clone was observed a single time. The J gene is TRBJ2-3, the V gene TRBV7-3; 7 bases align to TRBD2. The germline V gene has CDR1 SGHTA and CDR2 FQGTGA. Trimming removed 0 bases from V and 4 bases from J; junction bases left unmatched: 13. The CDR3 has 18 residues. CDR3 DNA: TGTGCCAGCAGCTTAACGCGGGTTGCTAGCGGAGGGGCAGATACGCAGTATTTT. Protein product: CASSLTRVASGGADTQYF.

The chain recombines TRBV4-3 with TRBJ1-1; the match to TRBD1 covers 8 bases. CDR1 and CDR2 from the germline V gene are LGHNA and YSLEER. The length of the CDR3 is 15 residues. J gave up 6 bases and V 0 bases, and 6 bases lay outside the gene matches. Here the CDR3 reads CASSQDGQGFAEAFF. DNA for the CDR3: TGCGCCAGCAGCCAAGATGGACAGGGTTTCGCTGAAGCTTTCTTT.

J is TRBJ2-3 and V is TRBV4-3, with 8 bases matching TRBD1. V lost 1 base and J lost 4; bases outside the gene matches: 4. The CDR3 totals 15 residues. The germline CDR1 and CDR2 sequences are LGHNA and YSLEER. The CDR3 loop is CASSQGTGSADTQYF. The CDR3 DNA reads TGCGCCAGCAGCCAAGGGACAGGGTCCGCAGATACGCAGTATTTT.

V gene TRBV18 combines with J gene TRBJ2-3; 7 bases are a match to TRBD1. V shed 3 bases and J 5 bases; nucleotides not matched to a gene: 11. The CDR3 is 16 residues long. Germline CDR1 is KGHSH and CDR2 is LQKENI. DNA for the CDR3: TGTGCCAGCTCACCTCCGACAGGGCCTAACGGAGATACGCAGTATTTT. It codes for CASSPPTGPNGDTQYF.

The chain recombines TRBV7-9 with TRBJ2-3, with 9 bases aligning to TRBD2. CDR3 length equals 13 residues. V dropped 5 bases and J dropped 4; count of bases not matched to a gene: 1. Germline V gene data show CDR1 as SEHNR and CDR2 as FQNEAQ (reference sequence). The CDR3 DNA is TGTGCCAGCAGCGGACTAGCGCCAGATACGCAGTATTTT. Translating gives CASSGLAPDTQYF.

The CDR3 sequence: CASSLGQGGNIQYF. The DNA for the CDR3 is TGTGCCAGCAGCTTAGGCCAGGGCGGAAACATTCAGTACTTC. This chain connects TRBV5-6 to TRBJ2-4, with a tentative D call TRBD1 (5 bases). The CDR3 spans 14 residues. The ends were cut back, 2 bases at V and 6 bases at J, with 12 bases in the middle. Per germline, CDR1 SGHDT and CDR2 YYEEEE.

The J gene is TRBJ1-1, the V gene TRBV6-5; 12 nucleotides match TRBD1. V shed 4 bases, J shed 5 bases, and the junction held 5 bases outside the gene matches. CDR1 and CDR2 (germline): MNHEY, SVGAGI. The CDR3 spans 15 residues. This CDR3 reads CASSSGQGAGTEAFF. In DNA, the CDR3 is TGTGCCAGCAGTTCGGGACAGGGGGCGGGAACTGAAGCTTTCTTT.

This clone turned up a few times. The V gene is TRBV29-1, the J gene TRBJ2-4; a possible D gene is TRBD1 (6 bases). CDR3 size: 14 residues. Trimming pared 7 bases from V and 5 bases from J, leaving 18 bases between. Germline V gene sequence: CDR1 SQVTM, CDR2 ANQGSEA. The CDR3, as DNA: TGCAGCGGGCATACAGGGTTGGGCCAAAACATTCAGTACTTC. It encodes CSGHTGLGQNIQYF.

The chain carries TRBV5-1 and TRBJ2-5; TRBD1 agrees at 8 bases. Germline lookup yields CDR1 SGHRS and CDR2 YFSETQ. The ends lost 0 bases at V and 5 bases at J; junction bases unmatched: 6. This CDR3 is built from 15 residues. The CDR3 DNA sequence: TGCGCCAGCAGCTTGGCAGGGGGCTGGATGGAGACCCAGTACTTC. Translating it yields CASSLAGGWMETQYF.

V is TRBV27 and J is TRBJ2-1; a weak D match, TRBD1 (6 bases). Germline-derived CDR1 and CDR2 are MNHEY and SMNVEV (reference sequence). This CDR3 region has 14 residues. V lost 2 bases, J lost 6 bases, and 11 bases lay in between. The CDR3 region has the DNA TGTGCCAGCAGTTTAATCAGGGGCATCAATGAGCAGTTCTTC. It is translated as CASSLIRGINEQFF.

The rearrangement uses TRBV5-6 and TRBJ2-7; 10 bases align to TRBD1. There are 15 residues in the CDR3. Germline CDR1 is SGHDT and CDR2 is YYEEEE. V was pared by 4 bases and J by 4 bases, with 8 bases of the junction left unmatched. The CDR3 bases are TGTGCCAGCAGCCGGGGACAGGGGCTCGGGTACGAGCAGTACTTC. This gives the protein CASSRGQGLGYEQYF.

V is TRBV13 and J is TRBJ2-3; D call uncertain. Trimming pared 2 bases from V and 6 bases from J, leaving 9 bases between. CDR1 is PRHDT and CDR2 is FYEKMQ in the germline V gene (reference sequence). CDR3 length equals 13 residues. The CDR3 is CASSLTFRDTQYF. DNA of the CDR3: TGTGCCAGCAGCTTAACTTTCCGGGATACGCAGTATTTT. Filled out from reference TRBV13 and TRBJ2-3, the complete variable domain reads AAGVIQSPRHLIKEKRETATLKCYPIPRHDTVYWYQQGPGQDPQFLISFYEKMQSDKGSIPDRFSAQQFSDYHSELNMSSLELGDSALYFCASSLTFRDTQYFGPGTRLTVL.

This clone was seen more than once but under ten times. The chain links TRBV29-1 to TRBJ1-5, with 8 bases aligning to TRBD1. Trimming took 4 bases from V and 7 from J; bases not matched to a gene: 6. CDR1 and CDR2 (germline): SQVTM, ANQGSEA. The CDR3 totals 13 residues. This CDR3 reads CSVGPTGDQPQHF. CDR3 bases: TGCAGCGTTGGCCCGACAGGGGACCAGCCCCAGCATTTT.

The chain combines TRBV5-1 with TRBJ1-4; a possible D gene is TRBD1 (6 bases). V was clipped by 2 bases and J by 7 bases, with 15 bases between them. CDR1 SGHRS and CDR2 YFSETQ come from the germline V gene. The CDR3 consists of 15 residues. The CDR3 here is CASSLRGGRGEKLFF. CDR3 DNA: TGCGCCAGCAGCTTACGAGGGGGTCGGGGTGAAAAACTGTTTTTT.

The chain joins TRBV18 to TRBJ1-2; 10 bases fit TRBD1. CDR1 and CDR2 (germline): KGHSH, LQKENI. The CDR3 is 13 residues long. V gave up 5 bases and J gave up 3 bases; unmatched junction bases: 0. CDR3 region: CASSGTGDYGYTF. CDR3 sequence (DNA): TGTGCCAGCTCAGGGACAGGGGACTATGGCTACACCTTC.

The chain uses TRBV4-2 and TRBJ2-3, with a possible D match to TRBD2 (6 bases). Trimming removed 0 bases from V and 6 bases from J, with 16 bases in between. Germline CDR1 LGHNA, CDR2 YNFKEQ. The CDR3 consists of 16 residues. CDR3 sequence reads: CASSQDRIGSIDTQYF. CDR3 DNA sequence: TGTGCCAGCAGCCAAGATCGGATCGGGAGCATCGATACGCAGTATTTT.

V is TRBV2 and J is TRBJ2-1; 7 bases agree with TRBD1. Germline V gene data show CDR1 as SNHLY and CDR2 as FYNNEI. The length of the CDR3 is 14 residues. The ends lost 9 bases at V and 9 bases at J; junction bases unmatched: 14. DNA for the CDR3: TGTGCCAGGACAACTAGACAGGGAACTCTTGAGCAGTTCTTC. It codes for CARTTRQGTLEQFF.

This chain joins TRBV6-5 and TRBJ2-4, with D hard to call. This CDR3 spans 15 amino acids. Trimming took 8 bases from V and 0 from J, leaving 14 bases between them. Germline V CDR1 and CDR2: MNHEY, SVGAGI. This chain's CDR3 is CASSSGYLAKNIQYF. The CDR3 nucleotides read TGTGCCAGCTCTTCGGGTTACTTAGCCAAAAACATTCAGTACTTC.

J is TRBJ1-2 and V is TRBV7-2, with TRBD1 matching 9 bases. Germline trimming cut 5 bases from V and 4 bases from J; bases unmatched to any gene: 14. Germline CDR1 reads SGHTA; CDR2 reads FQGNSA. The CDR3 loop spans 17 amino acids. In DNA, the CDR3 is TGTGCCAGCAGCCCCACAGGGGGCCAGCCCCGCCTCTATGGCTACACCTTC. Protein product: CASSPTGGQPRLYGYTF.

J is TRBJ2-7 and V is TRBV6-5, with D possibly TRBD1 on 6 matching bases. Deletions cut 4 bases from V and 2 bases from J, with 15 bases between. CDR1 and CDR2 (germline): MNHEY, SVGAGI. The CDR3 runs to 15 residues. The CDR3 reads CASSSTGTTPYEQYF. The DNA for the CDR3 is TGTGCCAGCAGTTCCACCGGGACAACGCCCTACGAGCAGTACTTC.

The chain has TRBV4-1 and TRBJ1-3; 7 bases are a match to TRBD1. This CDR3 has 16 amino acids. In germline, CDR1 is MGHRA, CDR2 YSYEKL. With V trimmed by 1 base and J by 4 bases, 7 bases remained unmatched. CDR3 nucleotides: TGCGCCAGCAGCCAAGTAAAGGGGGCAACAGGAAACACCATATATTTT. It encodes CASSQVKGATGNTIYF.